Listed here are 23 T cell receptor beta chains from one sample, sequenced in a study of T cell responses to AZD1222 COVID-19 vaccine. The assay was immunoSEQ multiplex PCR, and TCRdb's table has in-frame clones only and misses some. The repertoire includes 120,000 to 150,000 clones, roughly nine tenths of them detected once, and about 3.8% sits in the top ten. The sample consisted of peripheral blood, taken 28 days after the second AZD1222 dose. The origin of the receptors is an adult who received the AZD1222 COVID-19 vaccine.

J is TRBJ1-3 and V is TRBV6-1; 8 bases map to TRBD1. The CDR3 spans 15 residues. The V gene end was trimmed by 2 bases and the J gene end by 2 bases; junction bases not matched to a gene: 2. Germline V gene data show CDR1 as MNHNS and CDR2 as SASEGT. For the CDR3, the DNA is TGTGCCAGCAGTGAAATGACAGGGGCTGGAAACACCATATATTTT. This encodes CASSEMTGAGNTIYF.

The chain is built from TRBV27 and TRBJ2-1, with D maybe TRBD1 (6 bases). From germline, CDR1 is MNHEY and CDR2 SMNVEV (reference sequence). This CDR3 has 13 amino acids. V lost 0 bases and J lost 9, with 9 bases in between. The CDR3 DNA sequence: TGTGCCAGCAGTTTATCTGTAGGGGGTGAGCAGTTCTTC. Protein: CASSLSVGGEQFF.

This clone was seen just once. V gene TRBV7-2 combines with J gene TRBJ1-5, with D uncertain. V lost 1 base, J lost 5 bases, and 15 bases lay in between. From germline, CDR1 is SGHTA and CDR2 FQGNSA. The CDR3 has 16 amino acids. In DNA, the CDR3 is TGTGCCAGCAGCTTAGGTGGCTCTAAAAACCATCAGCCCCAGCATTTT. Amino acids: CASSLGGSKNHQPQHF.

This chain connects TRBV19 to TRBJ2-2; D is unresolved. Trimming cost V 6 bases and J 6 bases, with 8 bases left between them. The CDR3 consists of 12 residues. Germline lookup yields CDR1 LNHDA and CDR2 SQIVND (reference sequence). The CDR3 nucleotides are TGTGCCAGTAGCTCCTGGTCCGGGGAGCTGTTTTTT. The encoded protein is CASSSWSGELFF.

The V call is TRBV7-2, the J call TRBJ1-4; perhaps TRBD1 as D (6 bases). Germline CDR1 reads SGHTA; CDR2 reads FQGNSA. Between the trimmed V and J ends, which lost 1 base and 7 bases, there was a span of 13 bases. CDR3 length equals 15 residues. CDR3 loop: CASSLEGGIAEKLFF. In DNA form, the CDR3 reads TGTGCCAGCAGCTTAGAAGGGGGGATTGCTGAAAAACTGTTTTTT.

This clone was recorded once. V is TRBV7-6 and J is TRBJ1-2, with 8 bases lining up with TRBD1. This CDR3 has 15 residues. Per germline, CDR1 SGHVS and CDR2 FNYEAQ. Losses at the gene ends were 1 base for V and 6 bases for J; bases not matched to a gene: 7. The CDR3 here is CASSLGVGRGHGYTF. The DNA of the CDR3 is TGTGCCAGCAGCTTAGGTGTAGGCAGGGGGCATGGCTACACCTTC.

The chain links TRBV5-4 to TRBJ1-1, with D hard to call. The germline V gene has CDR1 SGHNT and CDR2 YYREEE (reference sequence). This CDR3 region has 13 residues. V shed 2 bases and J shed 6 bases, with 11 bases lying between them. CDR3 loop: CASSFGSGPEAFF. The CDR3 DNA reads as TGTGCCAGCAGCTTCGGGAGTGGGCCTGAAGCTTTCTTT.

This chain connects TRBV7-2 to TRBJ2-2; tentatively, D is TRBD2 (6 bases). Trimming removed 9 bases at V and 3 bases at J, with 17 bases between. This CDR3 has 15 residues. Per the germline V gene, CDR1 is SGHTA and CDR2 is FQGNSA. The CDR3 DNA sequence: TGTGCCAGTCCCGTTCGGGAGTATGACACCGGGGAGCTGTTTTTT. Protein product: CASPVREYDTGELFF.

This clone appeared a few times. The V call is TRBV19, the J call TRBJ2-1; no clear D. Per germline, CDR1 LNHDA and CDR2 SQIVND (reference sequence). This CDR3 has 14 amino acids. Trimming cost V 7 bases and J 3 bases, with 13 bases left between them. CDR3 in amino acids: CASIGVSGYNEQFF. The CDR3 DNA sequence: TGTGCCAGTATTGGGGTGTCTGGCTACAATGAGCAGTTCTTC. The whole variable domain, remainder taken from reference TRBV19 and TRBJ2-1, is DGGITQSPKYLFRKEGQNVTLSCEQNLNHDAMYWYRQDPGQGLRLIYYSQIVNDFQKGDIAEGYSVSREKKESFPLTVTSAQKNPTAFYLCASIGVSGYNEQFFGPGTRLTVL.

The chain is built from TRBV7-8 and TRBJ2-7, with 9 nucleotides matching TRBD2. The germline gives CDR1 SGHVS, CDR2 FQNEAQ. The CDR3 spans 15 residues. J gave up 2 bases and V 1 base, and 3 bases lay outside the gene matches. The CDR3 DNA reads TGTGCCAGCAGCTTAGAGGCGGGGGGGACCTACGAGCAGTACTTC. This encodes CASSLEAGGTYEQYF.

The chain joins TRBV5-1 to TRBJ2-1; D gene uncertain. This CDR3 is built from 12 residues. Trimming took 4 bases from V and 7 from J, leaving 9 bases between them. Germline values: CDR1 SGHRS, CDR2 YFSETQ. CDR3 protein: CASSDVVNEQFF. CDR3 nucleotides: TGCGCCAGCAGCGATGTTGTAAATGAGCAGTTCTTC. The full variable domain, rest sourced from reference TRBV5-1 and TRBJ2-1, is KAGVTQTPRYLIKTRGQQVTLSCSPISGHRSVSWYQQTPGQGLQFLFEYFSETQRNKGNFPGRFSGRQFSNSRSEMNVSTLELGDSALYLCASSDVVNEQFFGPGTRLTVL.

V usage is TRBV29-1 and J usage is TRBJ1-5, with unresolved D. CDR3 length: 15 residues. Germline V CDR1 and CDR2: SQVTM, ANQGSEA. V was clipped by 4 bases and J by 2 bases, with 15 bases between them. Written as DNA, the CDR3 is TGCAGCGTTGCTGACGGGGTTCTCGGCAATCAGCCCCAGCATTTT. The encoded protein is CSVADGVLGNQPQHF.

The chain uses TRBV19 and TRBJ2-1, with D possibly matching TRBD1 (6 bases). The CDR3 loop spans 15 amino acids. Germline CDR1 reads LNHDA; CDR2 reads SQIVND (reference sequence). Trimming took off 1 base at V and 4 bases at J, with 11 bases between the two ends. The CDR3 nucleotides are TGTGCCAGTAGTATAGTATTCGGACAGTACAATGAGCAGTTCTTC. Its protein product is CASSIVFGQYNEQFF.

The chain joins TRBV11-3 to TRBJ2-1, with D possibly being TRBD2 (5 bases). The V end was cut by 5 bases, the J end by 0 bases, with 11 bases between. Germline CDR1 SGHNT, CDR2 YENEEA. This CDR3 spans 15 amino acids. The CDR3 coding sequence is TGTGCCAGCAGCCGCGCAGGAGGCTCCTACAATGAGCAGTTCTTC. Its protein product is CASSRAGGSYNEQFF. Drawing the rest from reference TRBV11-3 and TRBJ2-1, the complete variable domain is EAGVVQSPRYKIIEKKQPVAFWCNPISGHNTLYWYLQNLGQGPELLIRYENEEAVDDSQLPKDRFSAERLKGVDSTLKIQPAELGDSAVYLCASSRAGGSYNEQFFGPGTRLTVL.

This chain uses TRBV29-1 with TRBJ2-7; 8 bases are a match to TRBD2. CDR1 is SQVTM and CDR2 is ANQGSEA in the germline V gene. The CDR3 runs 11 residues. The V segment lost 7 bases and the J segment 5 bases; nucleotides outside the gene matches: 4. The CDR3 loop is CSAGLANEQYF. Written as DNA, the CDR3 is TGCAGCGCTGGACTAGCCAACGAGCAGTACTTC.

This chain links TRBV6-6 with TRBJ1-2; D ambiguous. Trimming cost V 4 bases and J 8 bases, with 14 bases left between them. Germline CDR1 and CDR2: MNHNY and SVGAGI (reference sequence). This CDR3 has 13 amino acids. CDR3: CASSFRPTSGYTF. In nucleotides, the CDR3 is TGTGCCAGCAGTTTCCGGCCCACGAGCGGCTACACCTTC.

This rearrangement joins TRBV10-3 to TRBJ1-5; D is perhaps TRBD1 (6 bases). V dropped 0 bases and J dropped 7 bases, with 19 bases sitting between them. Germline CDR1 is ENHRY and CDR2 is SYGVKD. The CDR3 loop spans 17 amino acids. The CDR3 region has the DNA TGTGCCATCAGTGAGTCGATGGGTAGGGGGTCGGGCCAGCCCCAGCATTTT. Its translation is CAISESMGRGSGQPQHF.

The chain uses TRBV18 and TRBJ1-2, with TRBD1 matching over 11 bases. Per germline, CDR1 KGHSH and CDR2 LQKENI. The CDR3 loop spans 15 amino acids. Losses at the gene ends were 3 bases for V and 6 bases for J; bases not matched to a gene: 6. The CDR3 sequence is CASSPPGQGDHGYTF. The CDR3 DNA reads TGTGCCAGCTCACCTCCGGGACAGGGGGACCATGGCTACACCTTC.

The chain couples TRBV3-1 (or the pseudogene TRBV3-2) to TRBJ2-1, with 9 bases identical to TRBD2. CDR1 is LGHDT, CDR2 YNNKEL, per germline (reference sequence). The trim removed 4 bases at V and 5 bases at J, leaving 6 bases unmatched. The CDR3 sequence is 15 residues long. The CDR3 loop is CASSPGLARHNEQFF. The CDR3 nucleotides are TGTGCCAGCAGCCCTGGACTAGCGCGGCACAATGAGCAGTTCTTC.

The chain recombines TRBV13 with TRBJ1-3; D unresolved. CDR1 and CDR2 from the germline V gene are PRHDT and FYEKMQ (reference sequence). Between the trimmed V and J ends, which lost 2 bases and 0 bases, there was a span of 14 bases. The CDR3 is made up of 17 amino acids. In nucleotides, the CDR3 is TGTGCCAGCAGCTTAAAAGGGTGGGGAGACTCTGGAAACACCATATATTTT. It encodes CASSLKGWGDSGNTIYF.

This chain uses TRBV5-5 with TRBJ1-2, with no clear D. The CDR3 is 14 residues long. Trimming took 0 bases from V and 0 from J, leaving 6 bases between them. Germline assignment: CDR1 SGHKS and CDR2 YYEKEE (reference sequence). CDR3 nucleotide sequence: TGTGCCAGCAGCTTGGATGGAGCTAACTATGGCTACACCTTC. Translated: CASSLDGANYGYTF.

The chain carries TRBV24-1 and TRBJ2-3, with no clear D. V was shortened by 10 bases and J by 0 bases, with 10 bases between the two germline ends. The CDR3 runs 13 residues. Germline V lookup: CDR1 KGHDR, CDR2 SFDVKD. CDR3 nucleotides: TGTGCCACTCCGACCTGGAGCACAGATACGCAGTATTTT. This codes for CATPTWSTDTQYF.

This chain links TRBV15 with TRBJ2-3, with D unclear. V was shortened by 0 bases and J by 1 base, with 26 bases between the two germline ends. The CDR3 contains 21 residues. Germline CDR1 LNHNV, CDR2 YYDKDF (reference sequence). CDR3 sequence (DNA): TGTGCCACCAGCAGAGACCGAACCAAAGGAAGGTTTCTGGTTGGCACAGATACGCAGTATTTT. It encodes CATSRDRTKGRFLVGTDTQYF.